This T cell receptor beta chain was sequenced during a study of identical twins. This clonotype showed up just a few times. Its target is not known. TCRdb passed the 5' RACE reads through MiXCR, listing each CDR3 protein once. The sample holds approximately 590,000 distinct CDR3 sequences, 9.6% seen once. The CDR3 totals 16 residues. Germline V gene lookup returns CDR1 SGHTA and CDR2 FQGNSA. Trimming pared 1 base from V and 3 bases from J, leaving 12 bases between. Overall study results and limits: The authors drew conclusions from cross-sectional statistical analysis rather than following the same donors. Out-of-frame alpha sequences common to twins were enriched for low generation probability. Modelling underestimated the level of out-of-frame TCR alpha sharing observed in monozygotic twins.

In addition, the sample was reused for a study of yellow fever vaccine responses in identical twins.

This rearrangement joins TRBV7-2 to TRBJ2-2; D gene uncertain. The sample was PBMCs. The receptor was isolated from a woman aged 18-30 years in good health. CDR3 amino acids: CASSLDTDPDTGELFF. CDR3 in DNA: TGTGCCAGCAGCTTAGATACCGACCCGGACACCGGGGAGCTGTTTTTT.